These 25 T cell receptor beta chains were all obtained from the same sample, sequenced in a study of OX40 agonist ivuxolimab in advanced cancers. Some clones are missing from TCRdb's copy, which holds only in-frame ones; the method was immunoSEQ multiplex PCR. The sample holds 65,000 to 90,000 clones, 84% seen once. Here the sequenced sample was CD4+ or CD8+ T cells sorted from blood, taken in a trial of the OX40 agonist ivuxolimab. These receptor sequences come from an adult with an advanced solid tumor such as melanoma, head and neck, liver or kidney cancer.

The chain is built from TRBV28 and TRBJ2-5, with TRBD1 matching over 10 bases. The germline gives CDR1 MDHEN, CDR2 SYDVKM. This CDR3 contains 15 residues. J was trimmed by 5 bases and V by 5 bases; bases with no gene match: 8. The DNA of the CDR3 is TGTGCCAGCAGTAAACGAGACAGGGGGCGCGAGACCCAGTACTTC. Residues: CASSKRDRGRETQYF.

The chain uses TRBV2 and TRBJ1-2; the match to TRBD1 covers 9 bases. The CDR3 is made up of 16 amino acids. V gave up 3 bases and J gave up 2 bases; unmatched junction bases: 7. The V gene's germline CDR1 is SNHLY and CDR2 FYNNEI. The CDR3 DNA is TGTGCCAGCAGTGATCGAGGAGGACAGGGGAACTATGGCTACACCTTC. This encodes CASSDRGGQGNYGYTF.

The chain links TRBV6-6 to TRBJ1-1; D is ambiguous. The V end was cut by 8 bases, the J end by 4 bases, with 17 bases between. CDR3 length: 14 amino acids. Germline values: CDR1 MNHNY, CDR2 SVGAGI (reference sequence). The CDR3 sequence is CASGVAQSGTEAFF. CDR3 coding DNA: TGTGCCAGCGGGGTAGCCCAATCGGGCACTGAAGCTTTCTTT.

The chain links TRBV5-1 to TRBJ1-3; D gene uncertain. Trimming took off 0 bases at V and 0 bases at J, with 4 bases between the two ends. The CDR3 has 14 residues. CDR1 and CDR2 from the germline V gene are SGHRS and YFSETQ. As DNA, the CDR3 is TGCGCCAGCAGCTTGGACAACTCTGGAAACACCATATATTTT. Residues: CASSLDNSGNTIYF.

The rearrangement uses TRBV28 and TRBJ2-7, with TRBD2 identical over 13 bases. Trimming took 5 bases from V and 3 from J; bases not matched to a gene: 10. The CDR3 covers 17 residues. Per germline, CDR1 MDHEN and CDR2 SYDVKM. CDR3 bases: TGTGCCAGCAGTCCCGCGTCGACTAGCGGGGGGTTCTACGAGCAGTACGTC. Amino acid sequence: CASSPASTSGGFYEQYV.

The chain is built from TRBV5-1 and TRBJ1-2; D is perhaps TRBD1 (5 bases). The CDR3 totals 14 residues. Looked up from germline, CDR1 is SGHRS and CDR2 is YFSETQ. V gave up 4 bases and J gave up 8 bases, with 18 bases separating them. CDR3 sequence (DNA): TGCGCCAGCAGCGCGGGGACGCAGGAGGGGGGCTACACCTTC. Translating it yields CASSAGTQEGGYTF.

The chain recombines TRBV7-8 with TRBJ2-1; 9 nucleotides line up with TRBD2. Unmatched junction bases numbered 12, after V lost 5 bases and J lost 7 bases. Germline V gene data show CDR1 as SGHVS and CDR2 as FQNEAQ. The CDR3 is 16 residues long. The CDR3 DNA follows: TGTGCCAGCAGCGAGCCTAGCGGGGTTGGTCGAAATGAGCAGTTCTTC. Protein product: CASSEPSGVGRNEQFF.

This chain uses TRBV2 with TRBJ2-5; 9 nucleotides match TRBD1. Per germline, CDR1 SNHLY and CDR2 FYNNEI. The length of the CDR3 is 15 residues. After removal of 6 bases from V and 4 bases from J, the junction contained 9 bases not matched to a gene. The CDR3 DNA sequence: TGTGCCAGCAGAACCGGGACAGGGTTGGGAGAGACCCAGTACTTC. Protein: CASRTGTGLGETQYF.

The rearrangement joins TRBV5-4 to TRBJ1-2; possible D gene TRBD1, 5 bases. This CDR3 comprises 15 residues. Per the germline V gene, CDR1 is SGHNT and CDR2 is YYREEE (reference sequence). V was shortened by 3 bases and J by 4 bases, with 16 bases between the two germline ends. The CDR3 sequence: CASSSRDGRSYGYTF. The CDR3 nucleotides read TGTGCCAGCAGCTCGAGGGACGGGCGGTCCTATGGCTACACCTTC.

The rearrangement links TRBV5-4 to TRBJ2-7, with 10 positions matching TRBD1. CDR1 is SGHNT, CDR2 YYREEE, per germline (reference sequence). This CDR3 spans 13 amino acids. J gave up 7 bases and V 4 bases, and 5 bases lay outside the gene matches. CDR3 amino acids: CASSPGQGDEQYV. As DNA, the CDR3 is TGTGCCAGCAGCCCCGGACAGGGGGATGAGCAGTACGTC.

The chain links TRBV4-2 to TRBJ2-5; 11 nucleotides agree with TRBD1. Trimming took 1 base from V and 5 from J; bases not matched to a gene: 0. The germline V gene has CDR1 LGHNA and CDR2 YNFKEQ. The CDR3 covers 14 residues. In DNA, the CDR3 is TGTGCCAGCAGCCAAGGGACAGGGGGCGAGACCCAGTACTTC. Translated: CASSQGTGGETQYF.

The chain joins TRBV7-9 to TRBJ2-1; TRBD1 might be the D (6 bases). Trimming took off 5 bases at V and 9 bases at J, with 17 bases between the two ends. This CDR3 has 14 residues. The V gene's germline CDR1 is SEHNR and CDR2 FQNEAQ (reference sequence). The CDR3 reads CASSGGYRESEQFF. In DNA, the CDR3 is TGTGCCAGCAGCGGTGGGTACAGGGAATCTGAGCAGTTCTTC.

This sequence joins TRBV7-2 and TRBJ2-2, with 8 nucleotides matching TRBD2. The CDR3 is 17 amino acids. CDR1 and CDR2 (germline): SGHTA, FQGNSA. J gave up 4 bases and V 0 bases, and 7 bases lay outside the gene matches. The CDR3, as DNA: TGTGCCAGCAGCTTAGCGCCAGGGACTAGAGGCACCGGGGAGCTGTTTTTT. Encoded protein: CASSLAPGTRGTGELFF. Filled out from reference TRBV7-2 and TRBJ2-2, the complete variable domain reads GAGVSQSPSNKVTEKGKDVELRCDPISGHTALYWYRQSLGQGLEFLIYFQGNSAPDKSGLPSDRFSAERTGGSVSTLTIQRTQQEDSAVYLCASSLAPGTRGTGELFFGEGSRLTVL.

CDR3 region: CAIRGDEFNEKLFF. The CDR3 DNA reads TGTGCCATCAGGGGGGACGAGTTTAATGAAAAACTGTTTTTT. J is TRBJ1-4 and V is TRBV10-3, with a weak D call TRBD1 (5 bases). CDR1 is ENHRY and CDR2 is SYGVKD in the germline V gene. The CDR3 consists of 14 residues. Trimming left V 6 bases short and J 4 bases short, with 12 bases between.

This clone was detected a few times. The chain uses TRBV27 and TRBJ2-1, with D possibly being TRBD2 (5 bases). Germline-derived CDR1 and CDR2 are MNHEY and SMNVEV (reference sequence). V was clipped by 2 bases and J by 9 bases, with 8 bases between them. This CDR3 has 12 residues. The CDR3 sequence is CASSLSRGEQFF. Here the CDR3 DNA reads TGTGCCAGCAGTTTAAGCCGGGGTGAGCAGTTCTTC.

V is TRBV19 and J is TRBJ2-3; the D call may be TRBD1 or TRBD2 (5 bases each). The CDR3 sequence is 17 residues long. V shed 4 bases and J shed 7 bases, with 24 bases lying between them. Germline V gene lookup returns CDR1 LNHDA and CDR2 SQIVND (reference sequence). In DNA form, the CDR3 reads TGTGCCAGTAGTAAAGGGACCCGCGAGGTTGGGTGGAATACGCAGTATTTT. It encodes CASSKGTREVGWNTQYF. Full variable domain (missing parts from reference TRBV19 and TRBJ2-3): DGGITQSPKYLFRKEGQNVTLSCEQNLNHDAMYWYRQDPGQGLRLIYYSQIVNDFQKGDIAEGYSVSREKKESFPLTVTSAQKNPTAFYLCASSKGTREVGWNTQYFGPGTRLTVL.

This clone was counted only a few times. The gene calls are TRBV7-9 and TRBJ2-7; tentatively, D is TRBD1 (5 bases). V was shortened by 2 bases and J by 5 bases, with 7 bases between the two germline ends. Germline lookup yields CDR1 SEHNR and CDR2 FQNEAQ (reference sequence). This CDR3 has 12 residues. This CDR3 reads CASSLQGHEQYV. In DNA form, the CDR3 reads TGTGCCAGCAGCTTACAGGGCCACGAGCAGTACGTC.

As regards this clone: The sample holds other DNA sequences that translate to the same CDR3. The J gene is TRBJ2-7, the V gene TRBV28; TRBD1 aligns across 7 bases. Germline V gene sequence: CDR1 MDHEN, CDR2 SYDVKM. There are 13 residues in the CDR3. The V and J ends lost 4 bases and 1 base, in that order; junction bases with no gene match: 1. The CDR3 is CASSSGQSYEQYF. As DNA, the CDR3 is TGTGCCAGCAGTTCGGGACAGTCCTACGAGCAGTACTTC.

The rearrangement joins TRBV5-1 to TRBJ2-2; 12 nucleotides match TRBD1. CDR1 and CDR2 from the germline V gene are SGHRS and YFSETQ. There are 18 residues in the CDR3. Trimming at V came to 0 bases and at J to 5 bases, leaving 8 bases not matched to a gene. The DNA for the CDR3 is TGCGCCAGCAGCTTGGCCTACCCGGGACAGGGGGCGACCGGGGAGCTGTTTTTT. This gives the protein CASSLAYPGQGATGELFF.

This chain joins TRBV7-9 and TRBJ2-2; tentative D call: TRBD1 (6 bases). The CDR3 extends over 16 amino acids. Germline assignment: CDR1 SEHNR and CDR2 FQNEAQ (reference sequence). Deletions cut 0 bases from V and 4 bases from J, with 12 bases between. CDR3 bases: TGTGCCAGCAGCTTAGCTGGGGGCGCTGGCACCGGGGAGCTGTTTTTT. The encoded protein is CASSLAGGAGTGELFF.

The chain combines TRBV7-2 with TRBJ1-1; D gene uncertain. Germline V gene sequence: CDR1 SGHTA, CDR2 FQGNSA. The ends were cut back, 5 bases at V and 0 bases at J, with 10 bases in the middle. The CDR3 contains 14 residues. CDR3 sequence reads: CASSHPRVNTEAFF. For the CDR3, the DNA is TGTGCCAGCAGCCACCCTAGGGTGAACACTGAAGCTTTCTTT.

The gene calls are TRBV19 and TRBJ1-5; the match to TRBD1 covers 10 bases. Germline loops: CDR1 LNHDA, CDR2 SQIVND (reference sequence). CDR3 length equals 17 residues. V lost 5 bases to trimming and J lost 2 bases; unmatched junction nucleotides: 9. Here the CDR3 DNA reads TGTGCCAGTAGTTCCGGACAGGGGGTAATGGGCAATCAGCCCCAGCATTTT. Encoded protein: CASSSGQGVMGNQPQHF.

The table lists this clone with a count of one. V usage is TRBV6-1 and J usage is TRBJ1-1; maybe TRBD1 (5 bases). The V gene's germline CDR1 is MNHNS and CDR2 SASEGT. This CDR3 is built from 14 residues. Trimming left V 4 bases short and J 1 base short, with 10 bases between. DNA of the CDR3: TGTGCCAGCAGTGCCCTGACAGAGAACACTGAAGCTTTCTTT. This gives the protein CASSALTENTEAFF.

The rearrangement links TRBV7-2 to TRBJ1-1; D is unclear. The CDR3 length is 16 residues. The germline gives CDR1 SGHTA, CDR2 FQGNSA. V lost 2 bases and J lost 1, with 14 bases in between. In DNA, the CDR3 is TGTGCCAGCAGCTTACGTAGGTACACCCAGAACACTGAAGCTTTCTTT. This translates into CASSLRRYTQNTEAFF. Full variable domain (rest looked up from reference TRBV7-2 and TRBJ1-1): GAGVSQSPSNKVTEKGKDVELRCDPISGHTALYWYRQSLGQGLEFLIYFQGNSAPDKSGLPSDRFSAERTGGSVSTLTIQRTQQEDSAVYLCASSLRRYTQNTEAFFGQGTRLTVV.

Only a few counts were recorded for this clone. The V gene is TRBV10-3, the J gene TRBJ1-2; D perhaps matches TRBD1 (5 bases). Germline values: CDR1 ENHRY, CDR2 SYGVKD. V lost 2 bases, J lost 6 bases, and 10 bases lay in between. The CDR3 totals 13 residues. The chain's CDR3 is CAISELQGNGYTF. In DNA form, the CDR3 reads TGTGCCATCAGTGAGCTCCAGGGTAATGGCTACACCTTC.